This entry lists 16 T cell receptor beta chains sequenced from one sample in a study of identical twins. A single record per CDR3 protein comes from TCRdb applying MiXCR to the 5' RACE reads. This table holds about 810,000 distinct CDR3 sequences, approximately 13% found once. These data were also reused for a study on yellow fever vaccine responses in identical twins.

Sequences were obtained from PBMCs. These receptors came from a woman between 18 and 29 years old in good health.

This clonotype was seen ten or more times. The V call is TRBV11-2, the J call TRBJ2-3; TRBD1 might be the D (6 bases). CDR3 size: 15 residues. The ends were cut back, 5 bases at V and 2 bases at J, with 14 bases in the middle. Germline assignment: CDR1 SGHAT and CDR2 FQNNGV. CDR3 bases: TGTGCCAGCAGCGTTCAGGGGCGCTACACAGATACGCAGTATTTT. It specifies CASSVQGRYTDTQYF.

This clonotype was seen only a few times. The chain joins TRBV10-3 to TRBJ1-5; the D is unclear. Looked up from germline, CDR1 is ENHRY and CDR2 is SYGVKD. The germline V and J ends were trimmed by 2 bases and 6 bases, with 2 bases remaining between them. The CDR3 contains 11 residues. The CDR3 region is CAISEPQPQHF. CDR3 nucleotides: TGTGCCATCAGTGAGCCTCAGCCCCAGCATTTT.

This rearrangement joins TRBV10-3 to TRBJ2-1, with TRBD1 as a possible D gene (5 bases). CDR3 length: 13 residues. CDR1 and CDR2 (germline): ENHRY, SYGVKD. Trimming cost V 10 bases and J 0 bases, with 10 bases left between them. The CDR3 DNA reads as TGTGCCACCCAGGGAAGCTCCTACAATGAGCAGTTCTTC. This codes for CATQGSSYNEQFF.

This chain joins TRBV29-1 and TRBJ1-5; tentative D call: TRBD1 (6 bases). Germline loops: CDR1 SQVTM, CDR2 ANQGSEA. The CDR3 extends over 14 amino acids. The V end was cut by 6 bases, the J end by 7 bases, with 19 bases between. CDR3 DNA: TGCAGCGTCGGGGGCGGGACACCCAACCAGCCCCAGCATTTT. The encoded protein is CSVGGGTPNQPQHF. Supplemented by reference TRBV29-1 and TRBJ1-5, the full variable domain reads SAVISQKPSRDICQRGTSLTIQCQVDSQVTMMFWYRQQPGQSLTLIATANQGSEATYESGFVIDKFPISRPNLTFSTLTVSNMSPEDSSIYLCSVGGGTPNQPQHFGDGTRLSIL.

This clonotype was seen at least ten times. The chain has TRBV9 and TRBJ1-2; maybe TRBD1 (6 bases). Germline CDR1 SGDLS, CDR2 YYNGEE. This CDR3 comprises 13 residues. V lost 4 bases and J lost 6, with 13 bases in between. As DNA, the CDR3 is TGTGCCAGCAGCCCAGTGGCAGGGGATGGCTACACCTTC. Translation gives CASSPVAGDGYTF.

This clonotype was observed at least ten times. The V call is TRBV12-3 or TRBV12-4, the J call TRBJ1-2, with D uncertain. There are 14 residues in the CDR3. V was shortened by 7 bases and J by 4 bases, with 16 bases between the two germline ends. The CDR3 coding sequence is TGTGCCAGCACCCTGGACGGTCCTTTCTATGGCTACACCTTC. Translated, it gives CASTLDGPFYGYTF.

This clonotype has just a few counts. The CDR3 region has the DNA TGTGCCAGCAGTGTCGCGGGGGAGCAGTTCTTC. Translating gives CASSVAGEQFF. The V gene is TRBV25-1, the J gene TRBJ2-1, with D tentatively TRBD2 (6 bases). This CDR3 contains 11 residues. Between the trimmed V and J ends, which lost 4 bases and 10 bases, there was a span of 8 bases. Per the germline V gene, CDR1 is MGHDK and CDR2 is SYGVNS.

The chain recombines TRBV28 with TRBJ2-5, with D uncertain. Germline V gene lookup returns CDR1 MDHEN and CDR2 SYDVKM. The V end was cut by 5 bases, the J end by 2 bases, with 12 bases between. This CDR3 region has 14 residues. In DNA form, the CDR3 reads TGTGCCAGCAGTCCATTTGACGGTCAAGAGACCCAGTACTTC. This gives the protein CASSPFDGQETQYF.

The chain is built from TRBV9 and TRBJ2-1, with unresolved D. V was shortened by 0 bases and J by 2 bases, with 9 bases between the two germline ends. CDR1 is SGDLS, CDR2 YYNGEE, per germline. There are 15 residues in the CDR3. The DNA of the CDR3 is TGTGCCAGCAGCGTAGCGCCCGGACCCTACAATGAGCAGTTCTTC. This translates into CASSVAPGPYNEQFF.

In this sample, this clonotype turned up many times. The chain has TRBV7-2 and TRBJ1-1; the D gene is possibly TRBD1 (6 bases). Trimming removed 5 bases from V and 4 bases from J, with 14 bases in between. From germline, CDR1 is SGHTA and CDR2 FQGNSA. The CDR3 consists of 14 residues. For the CDR3, the DNA is TGTGCCAGCAGCCCCTTCAGGGGTGGCACTGAAGCTTTCTTT. Translated, it gives CASSPFRGGTEAFF.

The V call is TRBV5-1, the J call TRBJ2-1; 7 bases agree with TRBD1. There are 16 residues in the CDR3. Trimming cost V 4 bases and J 3 bases; bases outside gene matches: 10. Germline V gene sequence: CDR1 SGHRS, CDR2 YFSETQ. CDR3: CASSPGIGTVYNEQFF. In nucleotides, the CDR3 is TGCGCCAGCAGCCCGGGGATCGGGACAGTCTACAATGAGCAGTTCTTC.

This clonotype was seen a handful of times. J is TRBJ2-3 and V is TRBV20-1; D perhaps matches TRBD1 (5 bases). The germline CDR1 and CDR2 sequences are DFQATT and SNEGSKA (reference sequence). The CDR3 runs 14 residues. Trimming shortened V by 1 base and J by 0 bases, and 8 bases separated the two germline ends. As DNA, the CDR3 is TGCAGTGCTAGAGGACAGTCTAGCACAGATACGCAGTATTTT. Its translation: CSARGQSSTDTQYF.

As for this clonotype: The CDR3 carries no conserved terminal phenylalanine or tryptophan, so it likely arises from a read error. This chain links TRBV12-3 or TRBV12-4 with TRBJ2-7; D uncertain. This CDR3 comprises 12 residues. With 3 bases removed from V and 3 bases from J, the gap between germline ends came to 6 bases. CDR3 nucleotide sequence: TGTGCCAGCAGTTTGGCCCGCTACGAGCAGTACTTA. This sequence encodes CASSLARYEQYL.

This clonotype was seen a few times. The V gene is TRBV7-9, the J gene TRBJ2-7; D possibly corresponds to TRBD2 (6 bases). CDR1 SEHNR and CDR2 FQNEAQ come from the germline V gene (reference sequence). This CDR3 has 14 residues. Trimming shortened V by 3 bases and J by 2 bases, and 11 bases separated the two germline ends. The CDR3 loop reads CASSFRDLPYEQYF. CDR3 in DNA: TGTGCCAGCAGCTTCAGGGACTTACCCTACGAGCAGTACTTC.

This clonotype was picked up a small number of times. V and J are TRBV12-3 or TRBV12-4 and TRBJ2-1; D unclear. The V gene lost 2 bases and the J gene lost 0 bases, with 8 bases spanning the gap. There are 15 residues in the CDR3. CDR3 amino acids: CASSLTPSSYNEQFF. The CDR3 region has the DNA TGTGCCAGCAGTTTAACTCCCAGCTCCTACAATGAGCAGTTCTTC.

This sequence joins TRBV20-1 and TRBJ2-1, with a tentative D call TRBD2 (6 bases). Germline V lookup: CDR1 DFQATT, CDR2 SNEGSKA (reference sequence). Trimming left V 2 bases short and J 1 base short, with 9 bases between. The CDR3 is 14 residues long. CDR3 residues: CSARPGSSYNEQFF. Here the CDR3 DNA reads TGCAGTGCTAGACCCGGGAGTTCCTACAATGAGCAGTTCTTC.